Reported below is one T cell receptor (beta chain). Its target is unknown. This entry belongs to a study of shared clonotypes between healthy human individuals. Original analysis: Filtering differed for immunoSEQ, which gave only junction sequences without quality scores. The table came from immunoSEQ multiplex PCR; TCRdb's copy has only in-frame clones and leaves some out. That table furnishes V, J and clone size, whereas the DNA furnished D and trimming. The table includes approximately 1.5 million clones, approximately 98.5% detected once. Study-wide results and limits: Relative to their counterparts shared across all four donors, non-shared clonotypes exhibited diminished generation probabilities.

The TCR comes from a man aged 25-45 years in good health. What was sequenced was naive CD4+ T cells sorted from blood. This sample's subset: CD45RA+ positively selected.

DNA for the CDR3: TGTGCCAGCAGCCCTATAGCGGGCCACTACGAGCAGTACTTC. Its protein is CASSPIAGHYEQYF. This rearrangement joins TRBV7-9 to TRBJ2-7, with 7 bases fitting TRBD2. CDR3 length: 14 residues. The V and J ends lost 5 bases and 3 bases, in that order; junction bases with no gene match: 7. The germline V gene encodes CDR1 SEHNR and CDR2 FQNEAQ (reference sequence).